This is a list of T cell receptor beta chains from one sample in a study of cytomegalovirus exposure and HLA in healthy donors. Profiling relied on immunoSEQ multiplex PCR, and the TCRdb table lists in-frame clones only, not all of them. The top ten clones hold under 5% of a sample with about 130,000 clones, 81% of them seen once. Sequenced sample: PBMCs. The receptors were gathered from a man between 18 and 29 years old in good health and CMV-seropositive. Each CDR3 is given with its conserved first and last residue. D genes are given only for firm matches. Not all rows give a size; the values are once, few, many and, for expanded clones, a class.

TRBJ2-5 | . | . | TRBV5-4 | TGTGCCAGCAGTGTTTTCACAGGGCCAGAGACCCAGTACTTC | CASSVFTGPETQYF
TRBJ1-5 | . | . | TRBV4-3 | TGCGCCAGCAGCCAAGATGGAACCGGGGATCAGCCCCAGCATTTT | CASSQDGTGDQPQHF
TRBJ2-1 | . | . | TRBV5-6 | TGTGCCAGCAGCTTAGAACTCATCGATGAGCAGTTCTTC | CASSLELIDEQFF
TRBJ2-5 | . | . | TRBV6-5 | TGTGCCAGCAGTTACTCTGCCAGCCAAGAGACCCAGTACTTC | CASSYSASQETQYF
TRBJ2-1 | . | TRBD1 | TRBV5-1 | TGCGCCAGCAGCCAAGACGGACAGGGTGTGCAGTTCTTC | CASSQDGQGVQFF
TRBJ2-1 | . | TRBD2 | TRBV7-2 | TGTGCCAGCAGCTCCGGGGGGGCCATAGATGAGCAGTTCTTC | CASSSGGAIDEQFF
TRBJ2-7 | . | . | TRBV5-1 | TGCGCCAGCAGCTTGGTAGGTGGGGGCGCTGGGTACGAGCAGTACTTC | CASSLVGGGAGYEQYF
TRBJ1-6 | . | TRBD1 | TRBV30 | TGTGCCTGGAGTATAAGACAGGGGTATTCACCCCTCCACTTT | CAWSIRQGYSPLHF
TRBJ1-2 | once | . | TRBV19 | TGTGCCAGTATGGCAGGCGGGTTATTTAACTATGGCTACACCTTC | CASMAGGLFNYGYTF
TRBJ2-7 | . | . | TRBV30 | TGTGCCTGGAGACGAGGGGGGGCCTACGAGCAGTACTTC | CAWRRGGAYEQYF
TRBJ2-2 | few | . | TRBV11-2 | TGTGCCAGCAGCCCTACCGTGACTAACACCGGGGAGCTGTTTTTT | CASSPTVTNTGELFF
TRBJ2-3 | . | TRBD1 | TRBV29-1 | TGCAGCGCCAATGGGGACAGCCCCACAGATACGCAGTATTTT | CSANGDSPTDTQYF
TRBJ2-3 | . | . | TRBV2 | TGTGCCAGCTGTGTGTTCGGGACAAGCCTCCATGGGACAGATACGCAGTATTTT | CASCVFGTSLHGTDTQYF
TRBJ2-3 | . | . | TRBV7-7 | TGTGCCAGCAGCCCTGGGACTTCCGGCACAGATACGCAGTATTTT | CASSPGTSGTDTQYF
TRBJ2-1 | . | . | TRBV29-1 | TGCAGCGTTGAAAACGGCAATGAGCAGTTCTTC | CSVENGNEQFF
TRBJ1-5 | . | . | TRBV6-1 | TGTGCCAGCAGTGGGCGACAGGTTCAGCCCCAGCATTTT | CASSGRQVQPQHF
TRBJ2-3 | . | . | TRBV7-9 | TGTGCCAGCAGCTCACCTAGCGAATCGCATACGCAGTATTTT | CASSSPSESHTQYF
TRBJ1-5 | . | . | TRBV10-2 | TGCGCCAGTACTACGGAGGGCAATCAGCCCCAGCATTTT | CASTTEGNQPQHF
TRBJ1-2 | . | TRBD1 | TRBV11-2 | TGTGCCAGCAGCCAACAGGGGGCCGCTCACTATGGCTACACCTTC | CASSQQGAAHYGYTF
TRBJ2-2 | . | . | TRBV9 | TGTGCCAGCAGCGAATACCACAGGAGTGACACCGGGGAGCTGTTTTTT | CASSEYHRSDTGELFF
TRBJ1-2 | once | . | TRBV4-3 | TGCGCCAGCAGCCCTGATGCAAGGGAGCGCTATGGCTACACCTTC | CASSPDARERYGYTF
TRBJ1-6 | . | TRBD1 | TRBV18 | TGTGCCAACTCACCGTGGGACAGGGAAAATTCACCCCTCCACTTT | CANSPWDRENSPLHF
TRBJ2-5 | . | . | TRBV30 | TGTGCCTGGAACCGATTTAGGACAGTCCAAGAGACCCAGTACTTC | CAWNRFRTVQETQYF
TRBJ1-5 | . | . | TRBV25-1 | TGTGCCAGCAGAAAACACAGGGATTATAGCAATCAGCCCCAGCATTTT | CASRKHRDYSNQPQHF
TRBJ2-3 | . | . | TRBV5-4 | TGTGCCAGCAGCTTGGAACTGTTTCGCGGGGGACACACAGATACGCAGTATTTT | CASSLELFRGGHTDTQYF
TRBJ2-1 | . | . | TRBV6-5 | TGTGCCAGCAGTACCTCCCGGGGTAATGAGCAGTTCTTC | CASSTSRGNEQFF